Each of the 9 T cell receptor beta chains below was sequenced from the same sample in a study of identical twins. TCRdb passed the 5' RACE reads through MiXCR, listing each CDR3 protein once. The data show 300,000 to 400,000 distinct CDR3 sequences, approximately 9.1% seen once. The specimen was naive T cells sorted from blood. These receptors were taken from a woman in her forties or fifties in good health.

The chain carries TRBV25-1 and TRBJ2-1, with a possible D match to TRBD1 (6 bases). The CDR3 is 16 residues long. The V end was cut by 5 bases, the J end by 5 bases, with 19 bases between. Germline-derived CDR1 and CDR2 are MGHDK and SYGVNS. The CDR3 is CASSTITGHGNNEQFF. The DNA of the CDR3 is TGTGCCAGCAGTACTATTACAGGGCATGGGAACAATGAGCAGTTCTTC.

This clonotype was seen at least ten times. The chain uses TRBV20-1 and TRBJ2-7; TRBD1 aligns across 9 bases. The CDR3 is 14 residues long. J lost 3 bases, V lost 4 bases, and 7 bases had no gene match. CDR1 is DFQATT and CDR2 is SNEGSKA in the germline V gene (reference sequence). The CDR3 DNA is TGCAGTGCTAAGACCGGGACAGGGATCTACGAGCAGTACTTC. Amino acid sequence: CSAKTGTGIYEQYF.

This clonotype showed up many times. This chain links TRBV12-3 or TRBV12-4 with TRBJ2-2; the match to TRBD2 covers 8 bases. The ends lost 6 bases at V and 3 bases at J; junction bases unmatched: 0. The CDR3 is 13 residues long. CDR3 sequence reads: CASRLADTGELFF. The CDR3 region has the DNA TGTGCCAGCAGACTAGCGGACACCGGGGAGCTGTTTTTT.

This clonotype has a count of ten or more. The chain combines TRBV29-1 with TRBJ2-7; 10 bases agree with TRBD1. J was trimmed by 5 bases and V by 0 bases; bases with no gene match: 7. The CDR3 totals 15 residues. Germline V gives CDR1 SQVTM, CDR2 ANQGSEA. The CDR3 DNA reads as TGCAGCGTTGAAGAGGCGAGACAGGGGGCCCACGAGCAGTACTTC. Translation gives CSVEEARQGAHEQYF.

This clonotype was detected only a few times. This rearrangement joins TRBV16 to TRBJ2-4; tentative D call: TRBD2 (6 bases). CDR1 KGHSY and CDR2 FQNENV come from the germline V gene. V lost 7 bases, J lost 5 bases, and 18 bases lay in between. This CDR3 has 15 amino acids. The CDR3 DNA follows: TGTGCCAGCACCGCACCGAGGGACTCAGAAAACATTCAGTACTTC. Its protein product is CASTAPRDSENIQYF.

There are a few counts of this clonotype. The chain has TRBV5-1 and TRBJ2-7; the match to TRBD2 covers 7 bases. In germline, CDR1 is SGHRS, CDR2 YFSETQ. The trim removed 3 bases at V and 3 bases at J, leaving 9 bases unmatched. CDR3 size: 15 residues. The CDR3 is CASSSYGTNHYEQYF. DNA for the CDR3: TGCGCCAGCAGCTCCTATGGGACTAACCACTACGAGCAGTACTTC.

This chain connects TRBV29-1 to TRBJ2-2; D gene unclear. V shed 6 bases and J shed 0 bases, with 8 bases lying between them. Germline values: CDR1 SQVTM, CDR2 ANQGSEA. The CDR3 consists of 13 residues. The CDR3 DNA reads as TGCAGCGTCCGGATGACGAACACCGGGGAGCTGTTTTTT. Its protein product is CSVRMTNTGELFF.

This clonotype was detected many times. This sequence joins TRBV24-1 and TRBJ1-2; D is undetermined. V lost 1 base and J 6 bases, leaving 11 bases between the germline ends. CDR3 length: 14 residues. Germline CDR1 reads KGHDR; CDR2 reads SFDVKD. CDR3 sequence (DNA): TGTGCCACCAGTGATTTAGCCACGGCAAATGGCTACACCTTC. It encodes CATSDLATANGYTF.

This sequence joins TRBV20-1 and TRBJ2-3; maybe TRBD2 (5 bases). Germline V gene lookup returns CDR1 DFQATT and CDR2 SNEGSKA (reference sequence). V was trimmed by 5 bases and J by 1 base, leaving 19 bases between them. The CDR3 loop spans 16 amino acids. This CDR3 is CSALEAPRGGTDTQYF. CDR3 bases: TGCAGTGCTTTAGAGGCGCCCCGGGGAGGCACAGATACGCAGTATTTT.